This T cell receptor beta chain was recovered during a study of cytomegalovirus exposure and HLA in healthy donors. The CDR3 extends over 17 amino acids. Germline CDR1 and CDR2: SEHNR and FQNEAQ (reference sequence). V was pared by 5 bases and J by 3 bases, with 19 bases between. Primers for the PCR totalled 60 Vbeta and 13 Jbeta. The assay was immunoSEQ multiplex PCR, and TCRdb's table has in-frame clones only and misses some. Seen here are 150,000 to 180,000 clones, around 70% observed once, and the top ten hold around 2.3%. Specimen: PBMCs. The chain employs TRBV7-9 and TRBJ1-4; maybe TRBD1 (6 bases). This TCR derives from a man aged 25 to 40 in good health and CMV-seronegative. CDR3 DNA sequence: TGTGCCAGCAGCGGCTCGGGGGGCGTAGGAGCTAATGAAAAACTGTTTTTT. It codes for CASSGSGGVGANEKLFF.